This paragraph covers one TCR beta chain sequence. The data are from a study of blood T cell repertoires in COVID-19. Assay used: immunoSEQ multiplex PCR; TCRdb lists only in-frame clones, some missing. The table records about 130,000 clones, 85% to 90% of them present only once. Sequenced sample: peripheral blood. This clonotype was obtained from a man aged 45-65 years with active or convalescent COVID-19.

CDR3 residues: CASRGGATANTGELFF. The CDR3, as DNA: TGTGCCAGCAGGGGGGGGGCGACAGCGAACACCGGGGAGCTGTTTTTT. The chain employs TRBV2 and TRBJ2-2; D is perhaps TRBD2 (7 bases). The CDR3 runs 16 residues. Trimming left V 6 bases short and J 0 bases short, with 14 bases between. Germline values: CDR1 SNHLY, CDR2 FYNNEI.